This entry describes one T cell receptor (beta chain). Its antigen remains unidentified. This sample stems from a study of OX40 agonist ivuxolimab in advanced cancers. General observations from the study: Clonal expansion from baseline to week 6 occurred in both CD4+ and CD8+ T cells. Compared with CD4+, CD8+ T cells on average had more expanded clones.

Patients with a history of autoimmune disease or on systemic immunosuppression were excluded. Collection of blood occurred at baseline, at cycle 4 day 1, and at cycle 7 day 1. The CDR3 is made up of 15 amino acids. The V end was cut by 5 bases, the J end by 4 bases, with 17 bases between. Germline V gene data show CDR1 as SGHVS and CDR2 as FQNEAQ. TCRdb's table, derived via immunoSEQ multiplex PCR, lists solely in-frame clones and lacks some. The sample shows tens of thousands of clones, about 89% of them seen only once. This chain connects TRBV7-8 to TRBJ2-5; D unresolved. The sequences come from CD4+ or CD8+ T cells sorted from blood, collected in a trial of the OX40 agonist ivuxolimab. The receptor was derived from an adult with an advanced solid tumor such as melanoma, head and neck, liver or kidney cancer. The CDR3 loop is CASSPRGSSRETQYF. The CDR3, as DNA: TGTGCCAGCAGCCCCCGCGGCTCTAGTAGAGAGACCCAGTACTTC.